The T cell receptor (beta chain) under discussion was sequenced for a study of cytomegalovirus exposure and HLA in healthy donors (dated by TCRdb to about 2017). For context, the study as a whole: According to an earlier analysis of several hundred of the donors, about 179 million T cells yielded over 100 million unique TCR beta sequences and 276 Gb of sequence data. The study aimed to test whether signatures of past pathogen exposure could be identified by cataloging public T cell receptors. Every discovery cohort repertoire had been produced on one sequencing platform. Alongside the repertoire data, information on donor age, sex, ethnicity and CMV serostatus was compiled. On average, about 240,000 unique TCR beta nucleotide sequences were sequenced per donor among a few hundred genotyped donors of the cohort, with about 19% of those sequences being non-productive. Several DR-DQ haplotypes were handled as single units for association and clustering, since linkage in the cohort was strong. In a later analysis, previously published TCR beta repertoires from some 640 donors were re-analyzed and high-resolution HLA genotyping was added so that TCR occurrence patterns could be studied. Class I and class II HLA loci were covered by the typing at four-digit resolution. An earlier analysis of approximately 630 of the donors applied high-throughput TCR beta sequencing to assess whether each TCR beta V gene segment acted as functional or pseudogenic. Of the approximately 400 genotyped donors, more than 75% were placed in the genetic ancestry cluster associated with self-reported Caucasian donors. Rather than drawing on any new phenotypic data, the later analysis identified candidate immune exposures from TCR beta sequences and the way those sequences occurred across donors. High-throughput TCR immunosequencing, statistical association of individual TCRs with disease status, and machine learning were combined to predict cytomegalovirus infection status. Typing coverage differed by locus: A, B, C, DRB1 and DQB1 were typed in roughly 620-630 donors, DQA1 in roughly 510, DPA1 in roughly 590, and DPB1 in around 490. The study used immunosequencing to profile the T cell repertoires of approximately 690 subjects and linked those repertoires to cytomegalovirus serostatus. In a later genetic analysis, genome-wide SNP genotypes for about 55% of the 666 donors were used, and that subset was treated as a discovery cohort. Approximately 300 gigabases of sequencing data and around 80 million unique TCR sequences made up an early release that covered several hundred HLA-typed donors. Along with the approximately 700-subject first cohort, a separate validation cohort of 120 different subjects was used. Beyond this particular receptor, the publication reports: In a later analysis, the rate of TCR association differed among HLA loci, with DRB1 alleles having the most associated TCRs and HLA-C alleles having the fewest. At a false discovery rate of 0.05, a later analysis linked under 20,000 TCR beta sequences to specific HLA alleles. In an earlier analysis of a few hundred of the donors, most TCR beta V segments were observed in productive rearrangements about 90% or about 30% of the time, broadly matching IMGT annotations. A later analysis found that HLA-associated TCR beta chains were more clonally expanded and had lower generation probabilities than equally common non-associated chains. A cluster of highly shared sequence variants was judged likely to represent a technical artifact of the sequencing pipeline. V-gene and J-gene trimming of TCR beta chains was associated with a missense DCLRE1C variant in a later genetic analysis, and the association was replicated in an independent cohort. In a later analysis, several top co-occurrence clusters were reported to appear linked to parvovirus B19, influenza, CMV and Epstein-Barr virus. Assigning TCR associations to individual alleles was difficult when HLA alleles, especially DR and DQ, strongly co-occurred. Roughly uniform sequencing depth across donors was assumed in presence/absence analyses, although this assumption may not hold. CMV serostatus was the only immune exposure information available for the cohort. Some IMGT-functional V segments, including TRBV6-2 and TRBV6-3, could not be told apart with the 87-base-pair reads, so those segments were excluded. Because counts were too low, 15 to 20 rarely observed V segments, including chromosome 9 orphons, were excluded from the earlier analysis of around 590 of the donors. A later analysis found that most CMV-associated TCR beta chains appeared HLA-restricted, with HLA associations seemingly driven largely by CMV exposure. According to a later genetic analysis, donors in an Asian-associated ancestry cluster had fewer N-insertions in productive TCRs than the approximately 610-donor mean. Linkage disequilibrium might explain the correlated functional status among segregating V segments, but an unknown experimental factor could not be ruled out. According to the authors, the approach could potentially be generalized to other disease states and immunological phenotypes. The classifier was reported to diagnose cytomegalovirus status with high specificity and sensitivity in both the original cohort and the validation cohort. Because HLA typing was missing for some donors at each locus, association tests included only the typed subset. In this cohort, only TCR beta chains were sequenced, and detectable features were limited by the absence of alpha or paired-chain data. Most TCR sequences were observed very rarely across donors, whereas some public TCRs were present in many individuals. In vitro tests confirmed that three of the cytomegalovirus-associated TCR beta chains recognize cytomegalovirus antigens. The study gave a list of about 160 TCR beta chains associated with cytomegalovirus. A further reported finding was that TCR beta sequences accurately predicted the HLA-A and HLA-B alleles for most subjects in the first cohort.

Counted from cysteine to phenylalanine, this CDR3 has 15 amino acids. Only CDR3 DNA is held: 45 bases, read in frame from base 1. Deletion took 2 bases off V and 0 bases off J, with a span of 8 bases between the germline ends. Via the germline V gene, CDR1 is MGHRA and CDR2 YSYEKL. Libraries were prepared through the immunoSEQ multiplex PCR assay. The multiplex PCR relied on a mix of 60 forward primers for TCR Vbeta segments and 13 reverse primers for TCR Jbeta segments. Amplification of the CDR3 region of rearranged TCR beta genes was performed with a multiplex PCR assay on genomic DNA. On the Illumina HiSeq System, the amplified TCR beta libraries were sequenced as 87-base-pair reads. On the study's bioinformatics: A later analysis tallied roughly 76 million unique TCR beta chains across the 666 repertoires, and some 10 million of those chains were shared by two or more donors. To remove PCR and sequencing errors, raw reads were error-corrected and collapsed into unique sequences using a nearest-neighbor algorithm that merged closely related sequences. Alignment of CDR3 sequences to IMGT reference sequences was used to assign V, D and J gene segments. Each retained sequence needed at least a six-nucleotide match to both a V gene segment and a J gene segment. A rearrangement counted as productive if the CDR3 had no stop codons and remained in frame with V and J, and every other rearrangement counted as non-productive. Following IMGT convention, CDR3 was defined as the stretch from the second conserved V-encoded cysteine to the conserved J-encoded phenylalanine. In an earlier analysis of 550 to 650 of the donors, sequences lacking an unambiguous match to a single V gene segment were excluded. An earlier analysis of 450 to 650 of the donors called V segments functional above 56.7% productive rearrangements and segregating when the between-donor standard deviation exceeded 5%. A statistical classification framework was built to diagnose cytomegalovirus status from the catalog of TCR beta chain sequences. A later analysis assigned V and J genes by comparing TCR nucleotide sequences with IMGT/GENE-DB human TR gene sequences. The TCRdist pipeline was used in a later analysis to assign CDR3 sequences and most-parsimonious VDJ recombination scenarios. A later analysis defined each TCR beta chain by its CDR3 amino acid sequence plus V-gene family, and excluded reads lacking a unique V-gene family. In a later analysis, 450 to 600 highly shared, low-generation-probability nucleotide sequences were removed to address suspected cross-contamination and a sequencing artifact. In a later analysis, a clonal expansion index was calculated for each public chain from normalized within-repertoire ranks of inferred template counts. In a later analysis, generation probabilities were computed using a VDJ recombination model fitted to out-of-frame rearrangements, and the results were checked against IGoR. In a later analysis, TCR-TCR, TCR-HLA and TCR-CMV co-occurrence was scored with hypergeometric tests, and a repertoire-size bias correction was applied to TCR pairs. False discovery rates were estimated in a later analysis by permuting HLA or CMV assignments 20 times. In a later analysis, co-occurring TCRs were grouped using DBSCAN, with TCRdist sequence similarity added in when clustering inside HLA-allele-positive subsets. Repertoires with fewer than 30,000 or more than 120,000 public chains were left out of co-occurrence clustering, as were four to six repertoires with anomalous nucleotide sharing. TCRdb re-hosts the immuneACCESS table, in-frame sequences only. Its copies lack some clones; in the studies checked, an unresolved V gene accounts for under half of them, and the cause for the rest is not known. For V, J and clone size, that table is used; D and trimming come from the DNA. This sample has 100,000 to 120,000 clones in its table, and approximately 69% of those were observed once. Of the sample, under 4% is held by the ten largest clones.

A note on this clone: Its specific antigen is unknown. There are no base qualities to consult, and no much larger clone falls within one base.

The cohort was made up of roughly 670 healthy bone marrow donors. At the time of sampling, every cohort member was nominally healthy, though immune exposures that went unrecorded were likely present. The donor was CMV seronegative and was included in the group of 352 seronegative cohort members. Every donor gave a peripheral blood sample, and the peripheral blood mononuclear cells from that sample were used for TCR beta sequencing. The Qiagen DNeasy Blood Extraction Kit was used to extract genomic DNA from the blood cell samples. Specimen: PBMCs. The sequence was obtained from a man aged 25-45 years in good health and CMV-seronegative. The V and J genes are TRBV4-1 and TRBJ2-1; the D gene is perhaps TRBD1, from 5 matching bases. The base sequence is TGCGCCAGCAGCCAAAGGACAATCTCCTACAATGAGCAGTTCTTC. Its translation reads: CASSQRTISYNEQFF.